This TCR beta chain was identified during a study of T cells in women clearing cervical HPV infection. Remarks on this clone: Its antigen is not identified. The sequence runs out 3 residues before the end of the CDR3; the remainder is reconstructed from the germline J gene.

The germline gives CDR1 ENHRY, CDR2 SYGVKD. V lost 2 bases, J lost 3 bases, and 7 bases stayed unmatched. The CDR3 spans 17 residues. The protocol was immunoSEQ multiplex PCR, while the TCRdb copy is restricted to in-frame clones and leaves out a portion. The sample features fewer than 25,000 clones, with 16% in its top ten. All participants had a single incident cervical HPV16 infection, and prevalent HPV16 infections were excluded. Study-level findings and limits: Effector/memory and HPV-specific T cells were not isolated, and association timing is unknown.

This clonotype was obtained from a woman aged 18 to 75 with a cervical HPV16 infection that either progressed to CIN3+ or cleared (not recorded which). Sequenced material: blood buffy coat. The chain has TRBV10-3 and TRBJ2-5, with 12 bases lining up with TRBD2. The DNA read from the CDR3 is TGTGCCATCAGTGAGGGACTAGCGGGGACCCATAAAGAGACC. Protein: CAISEGLAGTHKET. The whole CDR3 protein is CAISEGLAGTHKETQYF.